This T cell receptor beta chain was recovered during a study of blood T cells in healthy people across ages. The CDR3 extends over 14 amino acids. V was cut by 7 bases and J by 4 bases, with 17 bases left in between. CDR1 is MGHDK, CDR2 SYGVNS, per germline. It was with a sample-barcoded 5' primer and a J-beta primer mix that a second PCR of about 6 to 12 cycles was run. MiXCR, applied by TCRdb to the 5' RACE reads, yields one record per CDR3 protein. Among more than 700,000 distinct CDR3 sequences listed, 50% to 65% were seen once. The specimen sequenced was blood. The gene calls are TRBV25-1 and TRBJ2-7; no reliable D call. This receptor was obtained from a man older than 75 in good health. The CDR3 sequence: CASIPTGSFYEQYF. The CDR3 DNA reads as TGTGCCAGCATCCCAACGGGTAGTTTTTACGAGCAGTACTTC.